The entry below describes one TCR beta chain. What it binds is not known. One end of the junction does not line up with germline, which may come from a read error. The data were taken from a study of tumor and adjacent non-tumor tissue in lung cancer. Study-wide points: Tumor tissue had significantly higher TCR diversity than normal lung.

RNA was extracted from bulk tissue without any cell sorting. More than 3 cm separated this lung sample from the edge of the tumor. A modified ARM-PCR protocol with three rounds of nested PCR amplified TCRbeta. Via MiXCR, TCRdb re-called the multiplex PCR reads, giving one row per CDR3 protein. Among some 100,000 distinct CDR3 sequences, roughly two thirds were seen once, and the ten largest hold about 19%. The CDR3 contains 14 residues. Germline V gene data show CDR1 as SQVTM and CDR2 as ANQGSEA. Sequencing used distant non-tumor lung tissue. The gene calls are TRBV29-1 and TRBJ1-1; D is unresolved. This clonotype originated in a man aged 25 to 40 with non-small cell lung cancer. Written as DNA, the CDR3 is TGCAGCGTTGAATGGGGTTCCGGGAGCACTGGAGCTTTCTTT. It is translated as CSVEWGSGSTGAFF. Variable domain in full (rest from reference TRBV29-1 and TRBJ1-1): SAVISQKPSRDICQRGTSLTIQCQVDSQVTMMFWYRQQPGQSLTLIATANQGSEATYESGFVIDKFPISRPNLTFSTLTVSNMSPEDSSIYLCSVEWGSGSTGAFFGQGTRLTVV.